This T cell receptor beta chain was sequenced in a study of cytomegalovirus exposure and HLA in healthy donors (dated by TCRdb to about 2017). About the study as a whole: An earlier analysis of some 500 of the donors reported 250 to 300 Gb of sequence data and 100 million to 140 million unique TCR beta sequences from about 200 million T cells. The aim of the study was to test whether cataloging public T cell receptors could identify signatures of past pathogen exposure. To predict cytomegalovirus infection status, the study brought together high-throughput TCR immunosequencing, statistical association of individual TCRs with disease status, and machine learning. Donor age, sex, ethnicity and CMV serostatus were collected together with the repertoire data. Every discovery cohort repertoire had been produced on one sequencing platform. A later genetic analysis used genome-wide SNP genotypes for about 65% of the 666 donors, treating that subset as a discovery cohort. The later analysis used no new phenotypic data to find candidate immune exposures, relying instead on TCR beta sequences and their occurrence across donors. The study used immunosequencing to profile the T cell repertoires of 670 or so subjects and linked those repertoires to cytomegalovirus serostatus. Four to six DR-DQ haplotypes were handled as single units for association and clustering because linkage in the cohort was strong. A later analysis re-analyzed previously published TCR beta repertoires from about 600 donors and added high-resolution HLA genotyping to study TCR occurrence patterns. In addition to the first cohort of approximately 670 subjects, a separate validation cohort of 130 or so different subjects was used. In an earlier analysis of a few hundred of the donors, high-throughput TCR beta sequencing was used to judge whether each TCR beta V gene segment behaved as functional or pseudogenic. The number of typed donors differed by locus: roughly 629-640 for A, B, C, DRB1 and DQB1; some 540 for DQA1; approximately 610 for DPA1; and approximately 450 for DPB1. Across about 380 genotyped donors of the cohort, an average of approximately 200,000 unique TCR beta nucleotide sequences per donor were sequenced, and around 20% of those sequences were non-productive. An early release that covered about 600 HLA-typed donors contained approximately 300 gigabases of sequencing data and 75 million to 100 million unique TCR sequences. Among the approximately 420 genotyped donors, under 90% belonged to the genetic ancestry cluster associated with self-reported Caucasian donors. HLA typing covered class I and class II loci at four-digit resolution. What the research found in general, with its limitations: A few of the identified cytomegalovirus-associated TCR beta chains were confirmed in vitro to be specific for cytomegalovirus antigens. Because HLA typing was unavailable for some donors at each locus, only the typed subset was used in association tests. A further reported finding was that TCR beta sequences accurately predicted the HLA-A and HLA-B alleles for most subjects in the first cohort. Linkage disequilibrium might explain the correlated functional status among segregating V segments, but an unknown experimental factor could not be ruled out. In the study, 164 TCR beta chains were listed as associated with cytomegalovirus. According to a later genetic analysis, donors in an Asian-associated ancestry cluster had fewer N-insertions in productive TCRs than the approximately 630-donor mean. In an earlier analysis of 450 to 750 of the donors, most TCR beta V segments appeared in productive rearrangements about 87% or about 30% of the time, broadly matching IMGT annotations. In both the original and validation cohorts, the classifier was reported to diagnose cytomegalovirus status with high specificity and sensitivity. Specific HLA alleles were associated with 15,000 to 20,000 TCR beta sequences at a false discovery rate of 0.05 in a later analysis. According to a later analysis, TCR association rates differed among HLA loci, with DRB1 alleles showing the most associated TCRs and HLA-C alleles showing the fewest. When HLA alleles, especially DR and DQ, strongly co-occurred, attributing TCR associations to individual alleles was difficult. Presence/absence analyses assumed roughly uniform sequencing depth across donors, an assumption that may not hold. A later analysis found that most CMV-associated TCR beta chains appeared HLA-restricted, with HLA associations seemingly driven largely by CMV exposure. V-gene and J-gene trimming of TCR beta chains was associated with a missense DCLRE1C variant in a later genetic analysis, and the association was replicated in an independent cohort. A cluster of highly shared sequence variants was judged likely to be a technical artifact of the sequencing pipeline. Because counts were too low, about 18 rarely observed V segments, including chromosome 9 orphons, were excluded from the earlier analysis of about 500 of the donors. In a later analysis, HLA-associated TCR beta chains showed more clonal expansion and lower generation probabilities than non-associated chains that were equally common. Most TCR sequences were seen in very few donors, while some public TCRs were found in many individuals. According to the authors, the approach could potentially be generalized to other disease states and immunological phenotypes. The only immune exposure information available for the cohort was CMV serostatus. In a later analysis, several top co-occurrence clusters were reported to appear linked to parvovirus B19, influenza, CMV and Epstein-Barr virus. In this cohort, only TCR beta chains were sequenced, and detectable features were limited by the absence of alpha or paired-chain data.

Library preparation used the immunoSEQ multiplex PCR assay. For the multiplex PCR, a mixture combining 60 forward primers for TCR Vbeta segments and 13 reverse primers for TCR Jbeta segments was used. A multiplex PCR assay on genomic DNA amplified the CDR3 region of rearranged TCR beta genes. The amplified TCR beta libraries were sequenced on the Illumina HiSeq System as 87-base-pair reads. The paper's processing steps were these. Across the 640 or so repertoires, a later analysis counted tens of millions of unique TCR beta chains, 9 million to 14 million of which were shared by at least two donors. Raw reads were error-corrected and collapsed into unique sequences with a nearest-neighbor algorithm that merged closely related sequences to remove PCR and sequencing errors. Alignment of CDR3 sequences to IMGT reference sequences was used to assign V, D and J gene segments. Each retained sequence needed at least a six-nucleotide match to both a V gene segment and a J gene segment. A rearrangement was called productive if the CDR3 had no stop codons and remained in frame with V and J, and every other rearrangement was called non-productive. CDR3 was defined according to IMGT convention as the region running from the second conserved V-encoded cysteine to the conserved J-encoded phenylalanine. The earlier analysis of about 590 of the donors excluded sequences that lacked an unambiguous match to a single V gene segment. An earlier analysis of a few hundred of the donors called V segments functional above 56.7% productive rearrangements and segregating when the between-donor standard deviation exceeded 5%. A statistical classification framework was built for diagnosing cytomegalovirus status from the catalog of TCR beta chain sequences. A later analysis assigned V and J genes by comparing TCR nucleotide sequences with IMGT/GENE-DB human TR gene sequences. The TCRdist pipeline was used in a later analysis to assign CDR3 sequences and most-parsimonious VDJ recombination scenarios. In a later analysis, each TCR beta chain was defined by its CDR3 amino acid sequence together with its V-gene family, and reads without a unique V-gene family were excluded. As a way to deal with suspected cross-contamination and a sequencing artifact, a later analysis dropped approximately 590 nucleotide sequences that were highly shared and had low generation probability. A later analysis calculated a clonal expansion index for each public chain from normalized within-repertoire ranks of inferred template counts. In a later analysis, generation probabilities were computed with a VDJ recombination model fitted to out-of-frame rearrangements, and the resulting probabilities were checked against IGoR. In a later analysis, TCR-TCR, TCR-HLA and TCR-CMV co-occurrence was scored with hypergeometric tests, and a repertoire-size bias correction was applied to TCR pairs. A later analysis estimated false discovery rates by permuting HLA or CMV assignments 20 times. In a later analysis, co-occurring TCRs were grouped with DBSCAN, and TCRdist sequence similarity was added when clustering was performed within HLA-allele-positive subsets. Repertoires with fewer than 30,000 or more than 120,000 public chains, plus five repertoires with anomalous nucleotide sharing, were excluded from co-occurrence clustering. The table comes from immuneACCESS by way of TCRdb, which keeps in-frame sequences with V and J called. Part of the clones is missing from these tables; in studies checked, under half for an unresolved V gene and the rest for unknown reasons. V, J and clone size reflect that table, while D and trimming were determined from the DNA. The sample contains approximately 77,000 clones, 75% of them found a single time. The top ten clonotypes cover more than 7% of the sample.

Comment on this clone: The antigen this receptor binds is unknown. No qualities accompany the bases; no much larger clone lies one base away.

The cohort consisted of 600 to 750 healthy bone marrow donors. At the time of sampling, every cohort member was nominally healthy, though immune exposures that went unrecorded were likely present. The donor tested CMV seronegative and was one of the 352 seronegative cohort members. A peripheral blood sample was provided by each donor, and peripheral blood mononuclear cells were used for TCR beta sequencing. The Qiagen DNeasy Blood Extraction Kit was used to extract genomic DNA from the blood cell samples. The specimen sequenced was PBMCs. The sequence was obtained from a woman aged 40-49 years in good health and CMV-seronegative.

Here is the DNA: TGTGCCAGCAGCTTGGACAGGGGACGGGAGACCCAGTACTTC. The encoded protein is CASSLDRGRETQYF. The V and J genes are TRBV7-2 and TRBJ2-5, with 9 bases matching TRBD1. Unmatched junction bases come to 4, with V trimmed by 3 bases and J by 5 bases. The CDR3 starts with the cysteine, ends with the phenylalanine, and has 14 residues. The CDR3 DNA has 42 bases and is translated from base 1. Taken from the germline V gene, the CDR1 and CDR2 loops are SGHTA and FQGNSA. Where the CDR3 stops, the reference TRBV7-2 and TRBJ2-5 genes take over; the full variable domain is GAGVSQSPSNKVTEKGKDVELRCDPISGHTALYWYRQSLGQGLEFLIYFQGNSAPDKSGLPSDRFSAERTGGSVSTLTIQRTQQEDSAVYLCASSLDRGRETQYFGPGTRLLVL.